This T cell receptor (beta chain) came from a study of T cell responses to AZD1222 COVID-19 vaccine. TCRdb's copy holds only in-frame clones and misses some; the assay was immunoSEQ multiplex PCR. The profile shows approximately 52,000 clones, 87% of them singletons. V gave up 2 bases and J gave up 5 bases, with 16 bases separating them. The CDR3 extends over 15 amino acids. Germline values: CDR1 MNHEY, CDR2 SMNVEV (reference sequence). A word on this clone: The antigen is not known.

Regarding the study as a whole: Clonal diversity may have been underestimated, and the donors were mostly white British, with more females than males. Among vaccine-associated CD4 TCRs, coverage spanned spike, with dominance at 160-218 and 743-854.

This chain links TRBV27 with TRBJ2-7; a weak D match, TRBD2 (6 bases). The sequence came from an adult who received the AZD1222 COVID-19 vaccine. This sample comprised peripheral blood, obtained 28 days after the second AZD1222 dose. CDR3 amino acids: CASSLGGSPSHEQYF. CDR3 in DNA: TGTGCCAGCAGTTTAGGAGGGAGTCCATCCCACGAGCAGTACTTC.